A selection of T cell receptor beta chains follows, all from one sample in a study of T cell responses to AZD1222 COVID-19 vaccine. The data were produced by immunoSEQ multiplex PCR, yet TCRdb's version contains in-frame clones alone and is incomplete. The sample carries about 150,000 clones, around 87% recorded once. Sequenced material: peripheral blood, taken 28 days after the second AZD1222 dose. Source of these receptors: an adult who received the AZD1222 COVID-19 vaccine. Both conserved end residues are part of each CDR3. A D gene is named only where the DNA matches it firmly. Clone sizes are given selectively: once, few, many, or a class where the clone is expanded.

clone_size,cdr3_length,j_call,v_call,d_call,cdr3_aa,cdr3_nt
NA,17,TRBJ2-7,TRBV7-9,NA,CASSLVGAHPLAHEQYF,TGTGCCAGCAGCTTAGTGGGGGCCCACCCTCTGGCCCACGAGCAGTACTTC
NA,14,TRBJ2-7,TRBV27,NA,CASSLGGTSYEQYF,TGTGCCAGCAGTCTCGGCGGGACCTCCTACGAGCAGTACTTC
once,13,TRBJ2-1,TRBV12-3/TRBV12-4,NA,CASSFSGPDEQFF,TGTGCCAGCAGTTTCAGCGGGCCGGATGAGCAGTTCTTC
NA,13,TRBJ1-1,TRBV29-1,TRBD1,CSVARQGNTEAFF,TGCAGCGTTGCCCGACAGGGGAACACTGAAGCTTTCTTT
once,14,TRBJ1-1,TRBV6-5,NA,CASSINDPRPEAFF,TGTGCCAGCAGCATCAATGACCCAAGGCCTGAAGCTTTCTTT
NA,12,TRBJ1-5,TRBV12-3/TRBV12-4,NA,CASGAGYQPQHF,TGTGCCAGCGGCGCGGGATATCAGCCCCAGCATTTT
NA,15,TRBJ2-3,TRBV6-5,NA,CASSYVRGGTDTQYF,TGTGCCAGCAGTTATGTCAGGGGGGGGACAGATACGCAGTATTTT
few,12,TRBJ2-1,TRBV10-3,NA,CAISESEVEQFF,TGTGCCATCAGTGAGTCTGAGGTTGAGCAGTTCTTC
NA,13,TRBJ1-1,TRBV4-3,TRBD1,CASSSGQVFEAFF,TGCGCCAGCAGCTCGGGACAGGTGTTTGAAGCTTTCTTT
NA,16,TRBJ1-5,TRBV28,TRBD1,CASNYPSQGAVEPQHF,TGTGCCAGCAATTACCCTTCACAGGGGGCTGTGGAGCCCCAGCATTTT
NA,16,TRBJ2-1,TRBV19,TRBD2,CASSAYSGKYYNEQFF,TGTGCCAGTAGCGCTTATAGCGGGAAGTACTACAATGAGCAGTTCTTC
NA,19,TRBJ2-7,TRBV27,TRBD2,CASSFAGTSGAPLSYEQYF,TGTGCCAGCAGTTTCGCCGGGACTAGCGGGGCGCCGCTCTCCTACGAGCAGTACTTC
NA,12,TRBJ2-5,TRBV24-1,NA,CATSLGMETQYF,TGTGCCACCAGTTTGGGGATGGAGACCCAGTACTTC
NA,12,TRBJ1-2,TRBV3-1/TRBV3-2,NA,CASSQLEGGYTF,TGTGCCAGCAGCCAGCTGGAAGGAGGCTACACCTTC